A selection of T cell receptor beta chains follows, all from one sample in a study of blood T cell repertoires in COVID-19. The method was immunoSEQ multiplex PCR; TCRdb's version includes in-frame clones alone and lacks a portion of them. The sample has 400,000 or so clones, 90% seen once. Source material: PBMCs or T cells enriched from blood (not recorded which). Receptors originate from a man younger than 30 who had recovered from COVID-19. The CDR3 runs from the conserved cysteine through the conserved F or W. A D gene is named only where the DNA matches it firmly. Clone size, where shown, is once, few, many, or a class for clones that have expanded.

CDR3 length,clone size,V gene,D gene,J gene,CDR3 DNA,CDR3 protein
16,NA,TRBV3-1/TRBV3-2,NA,TRBJ1-4,TGTGCCAGCAGCCAAGACCCGGGGGGGCTATGGGAAAAACTGTTTTTT,CASSQDPGGLWEKLFF
10,NA,TRBV29-1,NA,TRBJ2-5,TGCAGCGTTGAACGAGAGACCCAGTACTTC,CSVERETQYF
13,NA,TRBV11-2,NA,TRBJ2-7,TGTGCCAGCAGCTTCGGACAGCCCTACGAGCAGTACTTC,CASSFGQPYEQYF
12,NA,TRBV29-1,NA,TRBJ1-2,TGCAGCGTTGAAGATACAGGGTTGGGCTACACCTTC,CSVEDTGLGYTF
15,NA,TRBV7-9,TRBD1,TRBJ2-3,TGTGCCAGCAGCTTAGCGACAGGGGGCAGGTATACGCAGTATTTT,CASSLATGGRYTQYF
15,NA,TRBV6-5,NA,TRBJ1-2,TGTGCCAGCCTCGGGACTTCGGGGACTAACTATGGCTACACCTTC,CASLGTSGTNYGYTF
17,NA,TRBV7-2,NA,TRBJ2-3,TGTGCCAGCAGCTTAGGTCCGGCAGGGGCCAGCACAGATACGCAGTATTTT,CASSLGPAGASTDTQYF
14,NA,TRBV5-5,NA,TRBJ1-2,TGTGCCAGCAGCCCCGGGAGAAACTACTATGGCTACACCTTC,CASSPGRNYYGYTF
14,once,TRBV6-5,TRBD2,TRBJ2-7,TGTGCCAGCAGCCGGACTAGCGGCTCCTACGAGCAGTACTTC,CASSRTSGSYEQYF
14,NA,TRBV3-1/TRBV3-2,NA,TRBJ1-1,TGTGCCAGCAGCCAAGAAGGGGGGGCCACGGAAGCTTTCTTT,CASSQEGGATEAFF
17,NA,TRBV18,NA,TRBJ1-1,TGTGCCAGCTCACCACCTGAGCAGGAAAGCCTGAACACTGAAGCTTTCTTT,CASSPPEQESLNTEAFF
15,NA,TRBV19,TRBD1,TRBJ1-5,TGTGCCAGTAGTATCCGGGGGACAGGGAATCAGCCCCAGCATTTT,CASSIRGTGNQPQHF
15,NA,TRBV5-4,NA,TRBJ1-4,TGTGCCAGCAGCCCGGACGGGGAGCGTAATGAAAAACTGTTTTTT,CASSPDGERNEKLFF
13,NA,TRBV15,NA,TRBJ1-5,TGTGCCACCAGCAGGGAGGGCAATCAGCCCCAGCATTTT,CATSREGNQPQHF
13,NA,TRBV19,NA,TRBJ1-1,TGTGCCAGTTCAAGGGGCCTGAACACTGAAGCTTTCTTT,CASSRGLNTEAFF
13,NA,TRBV10-1,NA,TRBJ2-1,TGCGCCAGCAGTGAGTCGACTCGCGGACTGATGTTCTTC,CASSESTRGLMFF
17,NA,TRBV5-1,TRBD2,TRBJ2-2,TGCGCCAGCAGCTTGGTAATGCTAGCGGGAGGATTCGGGGAGCTGTTTTTT,CASSLVMLAGGFGELFF
12,NA,TRBV3-1/TRBV3-2,NA,TRBJ2-3,TGTGCCAGCAGCCAAGATCTGGATACGCAGTATTTT,CASSQDLDTQYF
13,once,TRBV10-3,NA,TRBJ1-1,TGTGCCATCAGTGAGGGCAGGGACACTGAAGCTTTCTTT,CAISEGRDTEAFF
14,NA,TRBV5-1,NA,TRBJ2-2,TGCGCCAGCACCCGGCGGGACTACACCGGGGAGCTGTTTTTT,CASTRRDYTGELFF
13,NA,TRBV7-3,TRBD1,TRBJ2-1,TGTGCCAGCAGCCCTGACAGGGGTGTTGAGCAGTTCTTC,CASSPDRGVEQFF
12,NA,TRBV12-3/TRBV12-4,TRBD1,TRBJ1-1,TGTGCCAGCAGTTTCCAGGGGGCTGAAGCTTTCTTT,CASSFQGAEAFF
13,NA,TRBV12-3/TRBV12-4,NA,TRBJ2-2,TGTGCCAGCAGTTTCGGGAGCACCGGGGAGCTGTTTTTT,CASSFGSTGELFF
18,NA,TRBV11-3,TRBD2,TRBJ2-3,TGTGCCAGCAGCGGGACTAGCGGGGGAGCATCTTACACAGATACGCAGTATTTT,CASSGTSGGASYTDTQYF
15,NA,TRBV4-1,NA,TRBJ2-1,TGCGCCAGCAGCCAAGGCCTAGCCTACTACAATGAGCAGTTCTTC,CASSQGLAYYNEQFF
16,NA,TRBV7-3,TRBD1,TRBJ2-1,TGTGCCAGCAGCTTAACGTCTGGGACAGCGTACAATGAGCAGTTCTTC,CASSLTSGTAYNEQFF
13,few,TRBV7-6,NA,TRBJ1-5,TGTGCCAGCAGCTTAGCGGAGGATCAGCCCCAGCATTTT,CASSLAEDQPQHF
18,once,TRBV4-1,NA,TRBJ2-1,TGCGCCAGCAGCCAAGACTCAGGTCTGCCCCTCTCCTACAATGAGCAGTTCTTC,CASSQDSGLPLSYNEQFF
14,once,TRBV5-1,NA,TRBJ2-1,TGCGCCAGCAGCTTGGGGACTACTGGAGATGAGCAGTTCTTC,CASSLGTTGDEQFF
13,NA,TRBV27,NA,TRBJ2-7,TGTGCCAGCAGCCAAGACACAGTCGGCGAGCAGTACTTC,CASSQDTVGEQYF
13,few,TRBV11-2,TRBD1,TRBJ1-2,TGTGCCAGCAGCTCAAATGACAGGGCTGGCTACACCTTC,CASSSNDRAGYTF
11,NA,TRBV20-1,NA,TRBJ1-1,TGCAGTGGGGGCGATGACACTGAAGCTTTCTTT,CSGGDDTEAFF
13,NA,TRBV29-1,TRBD1,TRBJ1-2,TGCAGCGGGGACAGGGGAGATGGCTATGGCTACACCTTC,CSGDRGDGYGYTF
14,NA,TRBV6-6,NA,TRBJ1-4,TGTGCCAGCAGCCAGGGTCGCGCTAATGAAAAACTGTTTTTT,CASSQGRANEKLFF
13,NA,TRBV4-1,NA,TRBJ1-2,TGCGCCAGCAGCGGACAATTTAACTATGGCTACACCTTC,CASSGQFNYGYTF
15,NA,TRBV6-5,TRBD1,TRBJ1-1,TGTGCCAGCAGTTACAAAGGTACAGGGGGCCTTAGAGCTTTCTTT,CASSYKGTGGLRAFF
14,NA,TRBV5-1,NA,TRBJ1-4,TGCGCCAGCAGCATGGGACACCAAAATGAAAAACTGTTTTTT,CASSMGHQNEKLFF
13,NA,TRBV29-1,TRBD2,TRBJ2-7,TGCAGCGTTGGGACTAGCGGTACCTACGAGCAGTACTTC,CSVGTSGTYEQYF
13,NA,TRBV29-1,NA,TRBJ1-1,TGCAGCGGGACGACAGGACCGAACACTGAAGCTTTCTTT,CSGTTGPNTEAFF
15,once,TRBV9,NA,TRBJ2-7,TGTGCCAGCAGCCCTTTTTCCGGTTTGCGATCCGAGCAGTACTTC,CASSPFSGLRSEQYF
14,NA,TRBV27,TRBD1,TRBJ1-6,TGTGCCAGCAGTCAGAGGGGGCGGAATTCACCCCTCCACTTT,CASSQRGRNSPLHF
12,once,TRBV12-3/TRBV12-4,NA,TRBJ2-7,TGTGCCAGCAGTTTGCCGGGGGACGAGCAGTACTTC,CASSLPGDEQYF
17,NA,TRBV6-1,NA,TRBJ1-4,TGTGCCAGCAGTGAAACGGTCGTCGGGGAAACTAATGAAAAACTGTTTTTT,CASSETVVGETNEKLFF
15,NA,TRBV10-3,TRBD2,TRBJ2-1,TGTGCCATCAGTGAAGGCCTAGCGGGGGGTAATGAGCAGTTCTTC,CAISEGLAGGNEQFF
12,NA,TRBV5-1,NA,TRBJ2-7,TGCGCCAGCAGCCGAGGCGGCTACGAGCAGTACTTC,CASSRGGYEQYF
15,NA,TRBV6-4,NA,TRBJ2-1,TGTGCCAGCAGTGACTCTAGCGGCTCCTACAATGAGCAGTTCTTC,CASSDSSGSYNEQFF
15,NA,TRBV6-5,NA,TRBJ2-2,TGTGCCAGCAGTTTCTCATACACAGGGACCGGGGAGCTGTTTTTT,CASSFSYTGTGELFF
15,NA,TRBV28,TRBD1,TRBJ2-7,TGTGCCAGCAGTTTTCGAGGGACAGGTCCCTACGAGCAGTACTTC,CASSFRGTGPYEQYF